This record covers a single TCR beta chain. CDR3 length: 14 residues. The germline V gene encodes CDR1 SGHRS and CDR2 YFSETQ. Trimming took 2 bases from V and 0 from J, leaving 9 bases between them. TCRdb re-derived calls from the 5' RACE reads in MiXCR, one entry per CDR3 protein. Among 190,000 or so distinct CDR3 sequences listed, about a fifth were seen once. This entry comes from a study of T-cell memory formation after mild COVID-19. V is TRBV5-1 and J is TRBJ2-7; D ambiguous. Sample: PBMCs or a T cell subset sorted from them (not recorded which). The sequence came from an adult woman who had mild COVID-19 (a few samples of this study predate the infection). Cell type and time point are not known. The CDR3 here is CASSLGDISYEQYF. CDR3 bases: TGCGCCAGCAGCTTAGGAGACATCTCCTACGAGCAGTACTTC.